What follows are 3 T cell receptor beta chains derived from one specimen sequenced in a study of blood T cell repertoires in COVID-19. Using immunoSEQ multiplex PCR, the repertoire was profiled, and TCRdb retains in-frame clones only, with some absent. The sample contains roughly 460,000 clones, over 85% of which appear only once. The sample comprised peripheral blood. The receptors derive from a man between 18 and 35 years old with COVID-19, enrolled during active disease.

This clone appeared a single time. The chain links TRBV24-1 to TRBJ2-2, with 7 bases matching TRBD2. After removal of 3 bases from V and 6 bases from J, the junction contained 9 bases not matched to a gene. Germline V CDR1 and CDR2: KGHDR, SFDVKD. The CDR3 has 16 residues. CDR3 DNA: TGTGCCACCAGTGATCCTAAACTAGCGTCCGCCGGGGAGCTGTTTTTT. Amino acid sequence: CATSDPKLASAGELFF.

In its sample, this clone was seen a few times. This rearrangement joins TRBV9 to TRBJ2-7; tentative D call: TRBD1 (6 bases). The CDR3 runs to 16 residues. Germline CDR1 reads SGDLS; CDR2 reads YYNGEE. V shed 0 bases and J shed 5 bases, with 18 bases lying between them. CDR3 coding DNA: TGTGCCAGCAGCGTAGAAGGACGCAGGGGTGAGGACGAGCAGTACTTC. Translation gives CASSVEGRRGEDEQYF.

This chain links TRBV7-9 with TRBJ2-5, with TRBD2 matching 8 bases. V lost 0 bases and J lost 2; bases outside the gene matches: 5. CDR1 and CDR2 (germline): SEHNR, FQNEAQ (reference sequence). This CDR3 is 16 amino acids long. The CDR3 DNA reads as TGTGCCAGCAGCTTAGCTAGCGGGGCCCTACAAGAGACCCAGTACTTC. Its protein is CASSLASGALQETQYF.